This T cell receptor (beta chain) was sequenced for a study of T cells in Graves' hyperthyroidism and ophthalmopathy. What was amplified from RNA transcripts were TCR beta CDR3 regions. An initial round of RT-PCR targeting the TCR CDR3 relied on the HTBI primer set. TCRdb called the multiplex PCR reads again in MiXCR, with one record for every CDR3 protein. The sample records over 500,000 distinct CDR3 sequences, roughly 15% being singletons. Sample: blood. This sequence was found in a woman in her thirties or forties with Graves' hyperthyroidism.

The CDR3 DNA is TGCAGTGCAGTAAGACCCGGGACAGGGGGCTCCGAGCAGTACTTC. It specifies CSAVRPGTGGSEQYF. The rearrangement links TRBV20-1 to TRBJ2-7, with 12 bases lining up with TRBD1. J lost 6 bases, V lost 6 bases, and 12 bases had no gene match. The CDR3 is 15 amino acids. Looked up from germline, CDR1 is DFQATT and CDR2 is SNEGSKA (reference sequence).